The 30 T cell receptor beta chains listed next were all sequenced from one sample in a study of PD-1 blockade in classical Hodgkin lymphoma. Here immunoSEQ multiplex PCR was the method, and the copy in TCRdb shows in-frame clones only, minus some. The sample includes about 64,000 clones, more than 80% seen only once; the top ten take approximately 10%. Time point specified: cycle 4 day 1 (C4D1), after more than 5 weeks of nivolumab. Following autologous stem cell transplantation, relapse occurred in every patient, and exposure to brentuximab vedotin varied. This specimen consisted of peripheral blood mononuclear cells (PBMCs), obtained before the fourth cycle of nivolumab. These receptors all stem from a human donor with classical Hodgkin lymphoma.

J is TRBJ1-5 and V is TRBV2; TRBD1 is a possible D gene (5 bases). From germline, CDR1 is SNHLY and CDR2 FYNNEI. This CDR3 comprises 15 residues. Deletions cut 6 bases from V and 4 bases from J, with 16 bases between. CDR3 residues: CASREGLGWNQPQHF. CDR3 DNA: TGTGCCAGCAGAGAGGGACTAGGGTGGAATCAGCCCCAGCATTTT.

This chain links TRBV7-6 with TRBJ1-1; no reliable D call. V was clipped by 9 bases and J by 5 bases, with 16 bases between them. From germline, CDR1 is SGHVS and CDR2 FNYEAQ. CDR3 length equals 13 residues. CDR3: CARSLLRETEAFF. Here the CDR3 DNA reads TGTGCCAGAAGCCTCTTACGTGAGACTGAAGCTTTCTTT.

This clone appeared once. This sequence joins TRBV4-1 and TRBJ2-1; no definite D call. The CDR3 sequence is 15 residues long. Germline V gene data show CDR1 as MGHRA and CDR2 as YSYEKL. V shed 1 base and J shed 8 bases, with 15 bases lying between them. The CDR3 DNA sequence: TGCGCCAGCAGCCAAGCGCCATCGCTCGGCGATGAGCAGTTCTTC. Protein product: CASSQAPSLGDEQFF.

In this sample, this clone turned up once. The CDR3 region is CASSLEVGNTIYF. The CDR3 bases are TGTGCCAGCAGTTTAGAAGTGGGGAACACCATATATTTT. The chain has TRBV6-6 and TRBJ1-3; no clear D. Germline V gives CDR1 MNHNY, CDR2 SVGAGI (reference sequence). The CDR3 is 13 amino acids. Deletions cut 4 bases from V and 7 bases from J, with 11 bases between.

This clone was recorded only once. The V and J genes are TRBV27 and TRBJ1-2; D not certain. The CDR3 is made up of 13 amino acids. The ends were cut back, 0 bases at V and 5 bases at J, with 7 bases in the middle. The germline V gene has CDR1 MNHEY and CDR2 SMNVEV (reference sequence). This CDR3 is CASSLSNGYGYTF. DNA of the CDR3: TGTGCCAGCAGTTTATCGAACGGGTATGGCTACACCTTC.

This clone has a handful of counts. The chain employs TRBV15 and TRBJ1-6; 8 bases align to TRBD1. From germline, CDR1 is LNHNV and CDR2 YYDKDF (reference sequence). The CDR3 sequence is 13 residues long. V lost 10 bases to trimming and J lost 8 bases; unmatched junction nucleotides: 7. CDR3 bases: TGTGCCATCCGGACAGGGTCTGATTCACCCCTCCACTTT. This encodes CAIRTGSDSPLHF. The full variable domain, completed using reference TRBV15 and TRBJ1-6, is DAMVIQNPRYQVTQFGKPVTLSCSQTLNHNVMYWYQQKSSQAPKLLFHYYDKDFNNEADTPDNFQSRRPNTSFCFLDIRSPGLGDTAMYLCAIRTGSDSPLHFGNGTRLTVT.

V and J are TRBV7-9 and TRBJ1-1; 10 nucleotides agree with TRBD1. The length of the CDR3 is 15 residues. Trimming at V came to 5 bases and at J to 3 bases, leaving 6 bases not matched to a gene. Germline lookup yields CDR1 SEHNR and CDR2 FQNEAQ (reference sequence). This chain's CDR3 is CASSGQGVVDTEAFF. CDR3 in DNA: TGTGCCAGCAGCGGACAGGGGGTTGTGGACACTGAAGCTTTCTTT.

J is TRBJ2-2 and V is TRBV27; D is ambiguous. The CDR3 length is 15 residues. V was trimmed by 3 bases and J by 6 bases, leaving 14 bases between them. CDR1 MNHEY and CDR2 SMNVEV come from the germline V gene (reference sequence). CDR3 nucleotides: TGTGCCAGCAGTTTGTGGAACATCAACCCCGGGGAGCTGTTTTTT. This translates into CASSLWNINPGELFF.

This clone was detected once. V is TRBV20-1 and J is TRBJ1-2; the D is unclear. Per the germline V gene, CDR1 is DFQATT and CDR2 is SNEGSKA (reference sequence). Trimming took 5 bases from V and 7 from J, leaving 11 bases between them. CDR3 length equals 11 residues. The CDR3 DNA is TGCAGTGCTGGAAGGCTCTTTGGCTACACCTTC. It specifies CSAGRLFGYTF.

This chain links TRBV2 with TRBJ2-7, with 8 bases lining up with TRBD2. Germline CDR1 is SNHLY and CDR2 is FYNNEI. The length of the CDR3 is 15 residues. After removal of 6 bases from V and 0 bases from J, the junction contained 7 bases not matched to a gene. The CDR3 DNA reads TGTGCCAGCAGGTACAGCGGGGGCCACTCCTACGAGCAGTACTTC. Its translation: CASRYSGGHSYEQYF.

V is TRBV2 and J is TRBJ1-3; D gene uncertain. Germline values: CDR1 SNHLY, CDR2 FYNNEI. V was pared by 4 bases and J by 0 bases, with 10 bases between. This CDR3 is 15 amino acids long. The CDR3 here is CASSGPGSSGNTIYF. CDR3 bases: TGTGCCAGCAGTGGTCCGGGGAGCTCTGGAAACACCATATATTTT.

The chain has TRBV7-9 and TRBJ2-7, with 7 bases that match TRBD1. The trim removed 5 bases at V and 5 bases at J, leaving 9 bases unmatched. Germline assignment: CDR1 SEHNR and CDR2 FQNEAQ (reference sequence). CDR3 length: 14 residues. CDR3 coding DNA: TGTGCCAGCAGCACACTGACAGGGCTGGACGAGCAGTACTTC. Translation gives CASSTLTGLDEQYF.

The V call is TRBV4-1, the J call TRBJ1-6; tentative D call: TRBD1 (5 bases). The germline gives CDR1 MGHRA, CDR2 YSYEKL. The CDR3 has 16 amino acids. Trimming pared 0 bases from V and 9 bases from J, leaving 15 bases between. This CDR3 is CASSQDVDDGGSPLHF. In DNA, the CDR3 is TGCGCCAGCAGCCAAGATGTGGATGACGGGGGTTCACCCCTCCACTTT.

V gene TRBV7-8 combines with J gene TRBJ2-5; TRBD2 is a possible D gene (5 bases). The better agreement between TRBJ2-7 and the DNA end casts doubt on the J call. The CDR3 has 15 residues. The germline gives CDR1 SGHVS, CDR2 FQNEAQ. CDR3 amino acids: CASSLASGSSYEQYF. CDR3 nucleotides: TGTGCCAGCAGCTTAGCTTCGGGGAGCTCCTACGAGCAGTACTTC.

V and J are TRBV30 and TRBJ1-1; a possible D gene is TRBD1 (6 bases). Germline V gives CDR1 GTSNPN, CDR2 SVGIG (reference sequence). The CDR3 covers 14 residues. Trimming removed 1 base at V and 7 bases at J, with 16 bases between. The CDR3 DNA reads TGTGCCTGGAGTGGGGACACTCCTCTTGTTGAAGCTTTCTTT. Its protein is CAWSGDTPLVEAFF.

This chain uses TRBV28 with TRBJ2-5; D not certain. Per the germline V gene, CDR1 is MDHEN and CDR2 is SYDVKM. The CDR3 covers 13 residues. Trimming left V 3 bases short and J 2 bases short, with 7 bases between. DNA of the CDR3: TGTGCCAGCAGTTTCGGCAGTCAAGAGACCCAGTACTTC. Protein: CASSFGSQETQYF.

This clone showed up just a few times. This chain links TRBV6-5 with TRBJ1-6; TRBD1 might be the D (5 bases). Trimming stripped 8 bases from V and 7 bases from J, with 9 bases between. CDR1 is MNHEY, CDR2 SVGAGI, per germline. The CDR3 is made up of 12 amino acids. Here the CDR3 reads CASGAPNSPLHF. The CDR3 nucleotides are TGTGCCAGCGGGGCACCCAATTCACCCCTCCACTTT.

The V and J genes are TRBV5-4 and TRBJ2-1; 10 bases fit TRBD2. The CDR3 has 15 amino acids. Germline V gene sequence: CDR1 SGHNT, CDR2 YYREEE (reference sequence). Unmatched junction bases numbered 11, after V lost 4 bases and J lost 10 bases. CDR3 residues: CASSILSGGAEEQFF. The DNA for the CDR3 is TGTGCCAGCAGCATCCTGAGCGGGGGGGCGGAGGAGCAGTTCTTC.

J is TRBJ2-3 and V is TRBV5-1; D is unclear. Trimming removed 4 bases from V and 4 bases from J, with 10 bases in between. This CDR3 is built from 13 residues. Germline CDR1 is SGHRS and CDR2 is YFSETQ. The CDR3, as DNA: TGCGCCAGCAGCGACTCTGGCTCAGATACGCAGTATTTT. Amino acid sequence: CASSDSGSDTQYF. Looking up the rest from reference TRBV5-1 and TRBJ2-3 gives the full variable domain: KAGVTQTPRYLIKTRGQQVTLSCSPISGHRSVSWYQQTPGQGLQFLFEYFSETQRNKGNFPGRFSGRQFSNSRSEMNVSTLELGDSALYLCASSDSGSDTQYFGPGTRLTVL.

The count of this clone is one. The rearrangement uses TRBV2 and TRBJ2-7; perhaps TRBD1 as D (6 bases). Trimming took 10 bases from V and 1 from J, leaving 26 bases between them. Germline assignment: CDR1 SNHLY and CDR2 FYNNEI. CDR3 length: 17 amino acids. The CDR3 DNA reads TGTGCCACCCTCCTCCGGGACACATCATACTCTTCCTACGAGCAGTACTTC. Amino acids: CATLLRDTSYSSYEQYF.

DNA for the CDR3: TGTGCCTGGACGGGGACAGGGGACGAGCAGTACTTC. Its translation is CAWTGTGDEQYF. The V gene is TRBV30, the J gene TRBJ2-7; TRBD1 agrees at 10 bases. The junction had 2 bases not matched to a gene; V was cut back by 4 bases and J by 5 bases. This CDR3 spans 12 amino acids. Germline V gene sequence: CDR1 GTSNPN, CDR2 SVGIG (reference sequence).

The chain uses TRBV11-2 and TRBJ1-3, with unresolved D. The CDR3 covers 14 residues. V lost 3 bases, J lost 7 bases, and 13 bases lay in between. Germline CDR1 and CDR2: SGHAT and FQNNGV. CDR3 nucleotide sequence: TGTGCCAGCAGCTTGGCAGGTCCATGGAACACCATATATTTT. This codes for CASSLAGPWNTIYF.

The V and J genes are TRBV7-8 and TRBJ1-3, with unresolved D. The CDR3 has 14 amino acids. Trimming left V 5 bases short and J 0 bases short, with 8 bases between. The V gene's germline CDR1 is SGHVS and CDR2 FQNEAQ. The CDR3 sequence is CASSPRVSGNTIYF. Here the CDR3 DNA reads TGTGCCAGCAGCCCTAGGGTCTCTGGAAACACCATATATTTT.

For the CDR3, the DNA is TGTGCCAGCTCACCAACGGGGGGGACGAACACCGGGGAGCTGTTTTTT. It encodes CASSPTGGTNTGELFF. The chain has TRBV18 and TRBJ2-2, with 8 bases lining up with TRBD2. The CDR3 extends over 16 amino acids. Germline-derived CDR1 and CDR2 are KGHSH and LQKENI. V was clipped by 2 bases and J by 0 bases; unmatched bases: 2.

This chain connects TRBV5-1 to TRBJ2-3; 9 positions match TRBD2. The trim removed 2 bases at V and 4 bases at J, leaving 11 bases unmatched. In germline, CDR1 is SGHRS, CDR2 YFSETQ. There are 17 residues in the CDR3. Here the CDR3 reads CASSLFQASGVSDTQYF. Here the CDR3 DNA reads TGCGCCAGCAGCTTATTTCAGGCTAGCGGGGTTTCAGATACGCAGTATTTT.

The chain uses TRBV11-2 and TRBJ1-1; D is uncertain. Germline values: CDR1 SGHAT, CDR2 FQNNGV. The CDR3 sequence is 16 residues long. Between the trimmed V and J ends, which lost 1 base and 1 base, there was a span of 13 bases. CDR3 bases: TGTGCCAGCAGCTTAGTTGGTGGCGCAGGGAACACTGAAGCTTTCTTT. It encodes CASSLVGGAGNTEAFF.

This chain connects TRBV19 to TRBJ1-2; D remains unclear. Germline CDR1 reads LNHDA; CDR2 reads SQIVND (reference sequence). There are 15 residues in the CDR3. V was trimmed by 9 bases and J by 4 bases, leaving 21 bases between them. In DNA, the CDR3 is TGTGCCAGCTCAAGAGTACAGAGAGCCTCCTATGGCTACACCTTC. As protein: CASSRVQRASYGYTF.

The chain employs TRBV5-8 and TRBJ1-1; D gene unclear. This CDR3 is built from 12 residues. V lost 4 bases to trimming and J lost 3 bases, with 7 bases between them. Per germline, CDR1 SGHTS and CDR2 YDEGEE. As DNA, the CDR3 is TGTGCCAGCAGCCCGGGCTACACTGAAGCTTTCTTT. It encodes CASSPGYTEAFF.

The V call is TRBV27, the J call TRBJ2-7, with 7 bases fitting TRBD1. V lost 3 bases and J lost 4; bases outside the gene matches: 6. There are 14 residues in the CDR3. CDR1 MNHEY and CDR2 SMNVEV come from the germline V gene (reference sequence). CDR3 sequence (DNA): TGTGCCAGCAGTTTGTCGACAGGGCCATACGAGCAGTACTTC. Protein: CASSLSTGPYEQYF.

The chain combines TRBV10-3 with TRBJ2-2; 7 nucleotides align to TRBD1. Germline lookup yields CDR1 ENHRY and CDR2 SYGVKD. The CDR3 loop spans 16 amino acids. The J segment lost 4 bases and the V segment lost 7 bases, leaving 12 bases of the junction unmatched. The DNA for the CDR3 is TGTGCCATCACCTCTCCGGGACAGATCGGCACCGGGGAGCTGTTTTTT. This codes for CAITSPGQIGTGELFF.